The sequence of this TCR beta chain was determined in a study of cytomegalovirus exposure and HLA in healthy donors. Notes on the study in general: Accurate prediction of most subjects' HLA-A and HLA-B alleles from TCR beta sequences was reported. The study put around 180 TCR beta chains on its list as cytomegalovirus-associated. Usually a TCR sequence was rare, but some public TCRs were found in many donors. In a later analysis, specific HLA alleles were associated with 15,000 to 20,000 TCR beta sequences at a 0.05 false discovery rate.

In the case of this clone: Its antigen is undetermined.

The primer mix had 60 Vbeta and 13 Jbeta primers. Profiling relied on immunoSEQ multiplex PCR, and the TCRdb table lists in-frame clones only, not all of them. The table has 200,000 to 250,000 clones, roughly 89% seen once. Trimming at V came to 4 bases and at J to 10 bases, leaving 10 bases not matched to a gene. CDR3 length: 15 amino acids. Germline CDR1 and CDR2: LGHNA and YNFKEQ. V usage is TRBV4-2 and J usage is TRBJ2-1; 10 nucleotides line up with TRBD2. Source material: PBMCs. The TCR was taken from a woman under 30 in good health and CMV-seronegative. The chain's CDR3 is CASSPDSGGSSEQFF. In DNA, the CDR3 is TGTGCCAGCAGCCCCGATAGCGGGGGGTCGTCGGAGCAGTTCTTC.